These T cell receptor beta chains were read from a single sample in a study of CD8 T cells in ankylosing spondylitis. MiXCR, applied by TCRdb to the 5' RACE reads, yields one record per CDR3 protein. The table includes 200,000 to 300,000 distinct CDR3 sequences, approximately 7.6% detected once. The sample consisted of blood, either unsorted or a sorted T cell fraction (not recorded which). These receptors originate from a female donor with ankylosing spondylitis or in good health (not recorded which). Both conserved end residues are part of each CDR3. The order of the fields is D gene, V gene, J gene, clone size, CDR3 protein, CDR3 DNA. D genes are given only for firm matches. A row's size may be missing; if present it is once, few, many or a size class.

TRBD1	TRBV7-2	TRBJ2-3	many	CASSLDGQGPDTQYF	TGTGCCAGCAGCTTAGATGGACAGGGGCCAGATACGCAGTATTTT
NA	TRBV19	TRBJ2-5	many	CASSAYWDLSETQYF	TGTGCCAGTAGTGCCTACTGGGACCTCTCGGAAACCCAGTACTTC
NA	TRBV10-3	TRBJ2-1	many	CAISESGLHEQFF	TGTGCCATCAGTGAATCAGGGCTCCATGAGCAGTTCTTC
NA	TRBV7-6	TRBJ2-7	many	CASSLSDFAFYEQYF	TGTGCCAGCAGCTTATCAGACTTTGCCTTCTACGAGCAGTACTTC
TRBD2	TRBV20-1	TRBJ2-7	few	CSARDRGTSGSYEQYF	TGCAGTGCTAGAGATCGAGGGACTAGCGGGAGTTACGAGCAGTACTTC
NA	TRBV4-3	TRBJ2-4	many	CASSPSIVGVNIQYF	TGCGCCAGCAGCCCCAGTATCGTGGGAGTAAACATTCAGTACTTC
NA	TRBV27	TRBJ2-7	many	CASSLPGLQVYEQYF	TGTGCCAGCAGTCTACCGGGACTTCAGGTGTACGAGCAGTACTTC
NA	TRBV15	TRBJ2-7	many	CATSAGRGPTEQYF	TGTGCCACCAGCGCCGGCCGTGGGCCTACGGAGCAGTACTTC
TRBD1	TRBV15	TRBJ1-5	NA	CTTSDRGFHQPQHF	TGTACCACCAGCGACAGGGGTTTCCATCAGCCCCAGCATTTT
TRBD2	TRBV20-1	TRBJ2-1	many	CSAPDLAGGNYNEQFF	TGCAGTGCCCCTGACCTAGCGGGAGGGAATTACAATGAGCAGTTCTTC
TRBD2	TRBV20-1	TRBJ2-5	many	CSASEPPGLAGETQYF	TGCAGTGCTAGTGAACCCCCGGGACTAGCGGGAGAGACCCAGTACTTC
NA	TRBV20-1	TRBJ2-7	many	CSALGVRPYEQYF	TGCAGTGCTCTGGGGGTCCGCCCCTACGAGCAGTACTTC
NA	TRBV20-1	TRBJ2-1	many	CSAGGGPFQFF	TGCAGTGCAGGGGGGGGTCCCTTTCAGTTCTTC
NA	TRBV12-3/TRBV12-4	TRBJ2-7	many	CASSFGYSYEQYF	TGTGCCAGCAGTTTTGGCTACTCCTACGAGCAGTACTTC
NA	TRBV7-8	TRBJ2-1	many	CASSWAGGGQNNEQFF	TGTGCCAGCAGCTGGGCAGGGGGAGGACAAAACAATGAGCAGTTCTTC
TRBD1	TRBV10-3	TRBJ1-5	many	CASMTGGYNQPQHF	TGTGCCAGCATGACAGGGGGCTACAATCAGCCCCAGCATTTT
NA	TRBV7-9	TRBJ2-1	NA	CASSLLLDLEQFF	TGTGCCAGCAGCTTACTGCTAGATCTTGAGCAGTTCTTC
TRBD1	TRBV5-1	TRBJ2-1	few	CASSLGTGRNEQFF	TGCGCCAGCAGCCTTGGGACAGGGAGAAATGAGCAGTTCTTC
TRBD2	TRBV20-1	TRBJ2-1	NA	CSASSGRDNEQFF	TGCAGTGCTAGTAGCGGGAGGGACAATGAGCAGTTCTTC
NA	TRBV4-2	TRBJ2-7	NA	CASSQEGTTYEQYF	TGTGCCAGCAGCCAAGAGGGGACGACCTACGAGCAGTACTTC
TRBD2	TRBV7-6	TRBJ2-3	NA	CASSSNPLAGVSDPQYF	TGTGCCAGCAGCTCCAATCCTCTAGCGGGAGTTTCGGATCCGCAGTATTTT
NA	TRBV7-9	TRBJ1-3	few	CASSPLYF	TGTGCCAGCAGCCCCTTATATTTT
NA	TRBV7-3	TRBJ2-1	many	CASSLSGGANNEQFF	TGTGCCAGCAGCTTAAGTGGCGGGGCTAACAATGAGCAGTTCTTC
TRBD2	TRBV19	TRBJ2-3	many	CASSTGLAGVTQYF	TGTGCCAGTAGTACCGGACTAGCGGGAGTGACGCAGTATTTT
TRBD2	TRBV20-1	TRBJ2-5	many	CSARLAGVTRQETQYF	TGCAGTGCCAGACTAGCGGGAGTTACCCGTCAAGAGACCCAGTACTTC
NA	TRBV2	TRBJ1-6	few	CASSEVRGSPLHF	TGTGCCAGCAGTGAAGTTAGGGGATCACCCCTCCACTTT
NA	TRBV7-2	TRBJ2-1	many	CASSLFSHNNEQFF	TGTGCCAGCAGCTTATTTTCCCACAACAATGAGCAGTTCTTC
NA	TRBV2	TRBJ2-1	many	CARRPGNEQFF	TGTGCCAGACGTCCGGGGAATGAGCAGTTCTTC
NA	TRBV5-1	TRBJ2-7	many	CASSLNGGPEQYF	TGCGCCAGCAGCTTGAACGGGGGACCCGAGCAGTACTTC
TRBD2	TRBV20-1	TRBJ2-1	NA	CSFWGSASGLYNEQFF	TGCAGCTTCTGGGGTTCGGCTAGCGGATTGTACAATGAGCAGTTCTTC
TRBD1	TRBV7-2	TRBJ1-1	NA	CASSSTRGQGKAFF	TGTGCCAGCAGCTCGACCCGCGGACAGGGGAAAGCTTTCTTT
TRBD2	TRBV7-8	TRBJ2-3	many	CASSPLTSGTDTQYF	TGTGCCAGCAGCCCACTGACTAGCGGGACCGATACGCAGTATTTT
NA	TRBV30	TRBJ1-1	many	CAWRAGQITTEAFF	TGTGCCTGGAGAGCTGGGCAAATTACCACTGAAGCTTTCTTT
TRBD2	TRBV5-1	TRBJ2-2	few	CASSREGNTGELFF	TGCGCCAGCAGCAGGGAGGGGAACACCGGGGAGCTGTTTTTT
NA	TRBV7-9	TRBJ2-1	many	CASSVVSYNEQFF	TGTGCCAGCAGCGTAGTCTCCTACAATGAGCAGTTCTTC
NA	TRBV6-5	TRBJ2-1	many	CASSSGGEPYNEQFF	TGTGCCAGCAGTTCAGGCGGGGAACCCTACAATGAGCAGTTCTTC
NA	TRBV6-2/TRBV6-3	TRBJ1-1	many	CASSYPGSEDTEAFF	TGTGCCAGCAGTTACCCGGGATCGGAGGACACTGAAGCTTTCTTT
TRBD2	TRBV30	TRBJ2-7	many	CAWSVGTSGRGYEQYF	TGTGCCTGGAGTGTGGGGACTAGCGGGAGGGGCTACGAGCAGTACTTC
NA	TRBV20-1	TRBJ1-1	many	CSARDQGLAGAFF	TGCAGTGCTAGAGATCAGGGTCTGGCAGGAGCTTTCTTT
TRBD1	TRBV25-1	TRBJ2-1	many	CASSEFGRGQSYNEQFF	TGTGCCAGCAGTGAATTTGGTCGGGGACAGTCCTACAATGAGCAGTTCTTC
NA	TRBV7-6	TRBJ2-5	NA	CASSLAGRRETQYF	TGTGCCAGCAGCTTAGCGGGACGGAGAGAGACCCAGTACTTC
TRBD1	TRBV12-3/TRBV12-4	TRBJ1-5	many	CASSYSTGISQPQHF	TGTGCCAGCAGTTACTCGACAGGGATAAGTCAGCCCCAGCATTTT
NA	TRBV5-8	TRBJ2-1	many	CASSLGAAGTLDEQFF	TGTGCCAGCAGCTTGGGGGCGGCGGGGACGCTCGATGAGCAGTTCTTC
NA	TRBV5-1	TRBJ2-5	many	CASSLIGDQETQYF	TGCGCCAGCAGCTTGATAGGGGACCAAGAGACCCAGTACTTC
NA	TRBV7-3	TRBJ2-2	many	CASSSGGLGTGELFF	TGTGCCAGCAGCTCTGGAGGCCTGGGTACCGGGGAGCTGTTTTTT
NA	TRBV11-1	TRBJ1-1	NA	CASSLGGVRARMSNTEAFF	TGTGCCAGCAGCTTAGGGGGGGTCAGGGCCAGGATGTCGAACACTGAAGCTTTCTTT
NA	TRBV6-2/TRBV6-3	TRBJ2-1	many	CASSLTRTNEQFF	TGTGCCAGCAGTTTAACCAGAACCAATGAGCAGTTCTTC
NA	TRBV12-3/TRBV12-4	TRBJ1-5	many	CASSQSWGANQPQHF	TGTGCCAGCAGTCAGAGTTGGGGGGCTAATCAGCCCCAGCATTTT
NA	TRBV7-6	TRBJ1-1	many	CASSPQTDLNTEAFF	TGTGCCAGCAGCCCTCAGACGGATTTGAACACTGAAGCTTTCTTT